The 6 T cell receptor beta chains presented below share a single source sample, sequenced in a study of vaccination and CD4 T cells after COVID-19. Cultured CD4+ T cell DNA was sequenced using the Oncomine TCR Beta short-read assay. TCRdb analysed the PCR reads with MiXCR anew, one entry per CDR3 protein. This table has 20,000 to 30,000 distinct CDR3 sequences, around 42% appearing once. Noted time point: late sampling 161 to 241 days after vaccination in a few convalescent patients. Treatment of the sample: roughly 10-day PBMC culture with coronavirus spike peptide pools or control peptides (ViraFEST assay). Antigen specificity for these receptors is unknown. The starting material was CD4+ T cells from blood, cultured in vitro, obtained about 7 months after SARS-CoV-2 vaccination. These receptors all come from a human donor who had recovered from COVID-19.

This sequence joins TRBV7-9 and TRBJ2-7, with 8 bases fitting TRBD2. V shed 0 bases, J shed 5 bases, and the junction held 9 bases outside the gene matches. The CDR3 is 16 residues long. Germline values: CDR1 SEHNR, CDR2 FQNEAQ (reference sequence). CDR3 DNA: TGTGCCAGCAGCTTAGCTTGGCGGGGGGCGAAGAACGAGCAGTACTTC. Protein: CASSLAWRGAKNEQYF.

The chain joins TRBV28 to TRBJ1-1, with D possibly TRBD1 on 6 matching bases. V was clipped by 7 bases and J by 6 bases, with 18 bases between them. CDR1 is MDHEN, CDR2 SYDVKM, per germline. The CDR3 runs to 14 residues. The CDR3 nucleotides are TGTGCCAGCATATCTCCACCGACAGGTGCTGAAGCTTTCTTT. This sequence encodes CASISPPTGAEAFF.

There are a few counts of this clonotype. The chain couples TRBV6-1 to TRBJ2-5, with D maybe TRBD2 (5 bases). This CDR3 is 13 amino acids long. In germline, CDR1 is MNHNS, CDR2 SASEGT. The V and J ends lost 3 bases and 1 base respectively, with 6 bases between them. CDR3 protein: CASSETTQETQYF. CDR3 DNA sequence: TGTGCCAGCAGTGAGACTACCCAAGAGACCCAGTACTTC.

CDR3 nucleotide sequence: TGTGCCATCAGTGAGAGACAGCAAGAGACCCAGTACTTC. Amino acid sequence: CAISERQQETQYF. The chain joins TRBV10-3 to TRBJ2-5, with a weak D call TRBD1 (5 bases). The V end lost 2 bases, the J end lost 2 bases, and 6 bases lay between the germline ends. Germline V gene sequence: CDR1 ENHRY, CDR2 SYGVKD. The CDR3 is made up of 13 amino acids.

V usage is TRBV2 and J usage is TRBJ2-5; perhaps TRBD1 as D (5 bases). The V gene's germline CDR1 is SNHLY and CDR2 FYNNEI. CDR3 length equals 14 residues. The ends were cut back, 8 bases at V and 3 bases at J, with 16 bases in the middle. As DNA, the CDR3 is TGTGCCAGCCTTAACCCCCTCAGGGAAGAGACCCAGTACTTC. It codes for CASLNPLREETQYF.

The sample holds a few counts of this clonotype. CDR3 protein: CASSPGLAGAGDTQYF. The CDR3 DNA is TGTGCCAGCAGCCCGGGACTAGCGGGAGCAGGAGATACGCAGTATTTT. The chain is built from TRBV7-9 and TRBJ2-3; TRBD2 matches at 14 bases. Germline V CDR1 and CDR2: SEHNR, FQNEAQ (reference sequence). The V and J ends lost 5 bases and 5 bases, in that order; junction bases with no gene match: 6. The CDR3 sequence is 16 residues long.